The present T cell receptor beta chain was sequenced within a study of shared clonotypes between healthy human individuals (dated by TCRdb to about 2020). About the study as a whole: The cohort comprised two women and a few men aged 18 to 49 years. For each donor, CD4 naive and CD4 memory were each given three plates, CD8 naive was given two plates, and CD8 memory was given one plate. To estimate repertoire size and how much clonotypes are shared between individuals, the study performed deep sequencing of blood TCR repertoires from about 5 healthy adults. Libraries were prepared and TCR repertoires were sequenced by different laboratories using diverse techniques, in order to increase sequencing depth and limit assay-specific biases. Each donor's leukapheresis produced roughly between about 0.8 and 10 billion PBMCs.

For the CD8 naive samples, CD45RO-negative cells were positively selected for CCR7, yielding a CD45RA+CCR7+ population from which TemRA cells were excluded. The donors were healthy, HIV-negative adults with no recently reported acute infections or vaccinations. Every donor was a Caucasian adult residing in Nashville, Tennessee, USA. Blood was obtained by leukapheresis, after which PBMCs were separated by Ficoll-Histopaque density gradient centrifugation and cryopreserved in liquid nitrogen vapor phase. Purity and quantity of every magnetically sorted T cell population were checked by analytical flow cytometry. Each sorted fraction had its genomic DNA isolated and then quantified by UV absorbance on a Nanodrop 2000c. Compared with germline, V lacks 0 bases and J lacks 2 bases; bases without a gene match: 9. Via the germline V gene, CDR1 is SGHRS and CDR2 YFSETQ. Taken from cysteine to phenylalanine, the CDR3 has 17 residues. CDR3 DNA is the only sequence kept; it has 51 bases, read in frame from the first base.

As regards this clone: The target of this receptor is not known. Per-base qualities were not stored, and no clone one base away is much larger.

What the research found in general, with its limitations: Clonotypes shared by all four sorted-subset donors showed higher generation probabilities than non-shared clonotypes. Sampling was restricted to blood, and TCR repertoires in tissues likely differ from the TCR repertoires found in blood. Based on pairwise subsampling, the degree of clonotype sharing among donors was expected to be affected by sequencing depth. Even with the large sequencing depth, rarefaction of the sorted-subset datasets indicated that sequencing was incomplete. Naive subsets generally had larger estimated clonotype richness than memory subsets. Approximately 4.8% of naive CD4, 3.5% of naive CD8, approximately 2.2% of memory CD4, and around 0.4% of memory CD8 clonotypes were shared across several donors. Because the study included a small number of donors, the genetic and exposure-history diversity represented was limited.

Using the deep immunoSEQ assay, TCR CDR3 regions were amplified from genomic DNA by multiplex PCR. Genomic DNA extracted from each cell subset was distributed evenly over all wells of several immunoSEQ 96-well plates, and each plate served as one replicate. For sorted subsets, each replicate PCR was loaded with about 200 ng genomic DNA, equivalent to 32,000 or so T cell genomes. Purified libraries were quantified with a Qubit 3.0 fluorometer, sized on a Bioanalyzer 2100, and re-quantified with the KAPA Library Quantification kit. Every immunoSEQ 96-well plate was sequenced on a dedicated single-read 150-cycle Illumina NextSeq 550 flow cell. The original methods were these. Because the immunoSEQ output included only junctional sequences and no quality scores, the filtering could not be the same as the filtering used for full-length reads. To assign V/J genes and CDR3, sequences were annotated against IMGT germline references using PyIR, a Python wrapper for IgBLAST v1.9. Any read was removed if the V/J assignment was weak (E-value above 1e-6), the CDR3 was missing, or the read contained stop codons, out-of-frame junctions, or ambiguous translated residues. V3J clonotypes were defined as sequences sharing an identical inferred V gene, J gene, and CDR3 amino acid sequence. Percentage overlap between repertoires was computed as shared unique clonotypes divided by the size of the smaller repertoire. Three approaches were used to assess repertoire richness: RTK rarefaction, the Chao1 estimator, and Recon v2.1 estimates of unobserved clonotypes. OLGA was used to compute generation probabilities for all TCRbeta clonotypes that the gDNA method yielded from several donors. In TCRdb, the immuneACCESS table is reduced to in-frame sequences with V and J assigned. These tables do not hold every clone; where another copy was compared, an unresolved V gene accounts for under half, and the others remain unexplained. From that table come the V and J calls and clone size; the DNA was used to work out D and trimming. The sample profile shows about 2 million clones; about 95% of them were found once. Under 1.5% of the sample is taken by the ten largest.

The rearrangement combines TRBV5-1 with TRBJ2-7, and TRBD2 matches 9 of the central bases. Sequencing was carried out using naive CD8+ T cells sorted from blood. Explained via the paper, the cell subset or site label denotes: CD45RA+CCR7+. This sequence was found in a man aged 18 to 29 in good health. The CDR3 has the sequence CASSLAPGLAVTYEQYF. The DNA reads as follows: TGCGCCAGCAGCTTGGCCCCGGGACTAGCCGTGACCTACGAGCAGTACTTC.